The 23 T cell receptor beta chains below all came from one sample that was sequenced in a study of T cell responses to AZD1222 COVID-19 vaccine. Sequencing used immunoSEQ multiplex PCR; TCRdb keeps in-frame clones, though not all of them. This sample has under 150,000 clones, with 80% to 90% found just once. The sequencing here drew on peripheral blood, taken on day 0 of AZD1222 vaccination. Receptor source: an adult in good health.

The chain has TRBV4-2 and TRBJ1-2, with D possibly matching TRBD1 (5 bases). Looked up from germline, CDR1 is LGHNA and CDR2 is YNFKEQ. CDR3 length: 14 amino acids. Trimming pared 4 bases from V and 6 bases from J, leaving 15 bases between. The CDR3, as DNA: TGTGCCAGCAGCCGGGACGGCCACTTGGATGGCTACACCTTC. This sequence encodes CASSRDGHLDGYTF.

The gene calls are TRBV28 and TRBJ2-1; D is unclear. The CDR3 extends over 15 amino acids. The V gene lost 6 bases and the J gene lost 0 bases, with 12 bases spanning the gap. Germline V gene sequence: CDR1 MDHEN, CDR2 SYDVKM. The CDR3: CASSTPPFSYNEQFF. Written as DNA, the CDR3 is TGTGCCAGCAGCACACCCCCCTTCTCCTACAATGAGCAGTTCTTC.

The chain employs TRBV6-5 and TRBJ1-6; D remains unclear. Germline loops: CDR1 MNHEY, CDR2 SVGAGI. The CDR3 is 13 residues long. V dropped 2 bases and J dropped 7 bases, with 6 bases sitting between them. The CDR3: CASSYDGNSPLHF. In nucleotides, the CDR3 is TGTGCCAGCAGTTACGACGGGAATTCACCCCTCCACTTT.

This chain joins TRBV10-3 and TRBJ1-1, with D maybe TRBD1 (6 bases). From germline, CDR1 is ENHRY and CDR2 SYGVKD. The CDR3 runs 13 residues. V lost 6 bases and J 4 bases, leaving 12 bases between the germline ends. The CDR3 loop is CAISSRGATEAFF. CDR3 DNA sequence: TGTGCCATCAGCTCCCGGGGGGCCACTGAAGCTTTCTTT.

This clone has only one observation. The V gene is TRBV9, the J gene TRBJ1-1; D gene uncertain. CDR3 size: 15 residues. The germline V and J ends were trimmed by 0 bases and 3 bases, with 12 bases remaining between them. Germline CDR1 is SGDLS and CDR2 is YYNGEE. The CDR3 loop reads CASSVEEREYTEAFF. CDR3 in DNA: TGTGCCAGCAGCGTAGAGGAAAGGGAGTACACTGAAGCTTTCTTT.

V is TRBV27 and J is TRBJ1-2; unclear D gene. V lost 5 bases, J lost 3 bases, and 10 bases lay in between. From germline, CDR1 is MNHEY and CDR2 SMNVEV (reference sequence). The CDR3 extends over 13 amino acids. The CDR3 sequence: CASSPAQYYGYTF. In DNA, the CDR3 is TGTGCCAGCAGTCCTGCCCAATACTATGGCTACACCTTC.

There are a few counts of this clone. The V call is TRBV27, the J call TRBJ1-2; no definite D call. Germline V gives CDR1 MNHEY, CDR2 SMNVEV (reference sequence). The CDR3 covers 16 residues. V shed 0 bases and J shed 4 bases, with 15 bases lying between them. CDR3 loop: CASSLSPSSAVYGYTF. As DNA, the CDR3 is TGTGCCAGCAGTTTATCCCCCTCGTCTGCGGTCTATGGCTACACCTTC.

This clone came up once. Here the CDR3 DNA reads TGTGCCAGTACCCCAACAGGGTATGGCTACACCTTC. Protein: CASTPTGYGYTF. The chain has TRBV19 and TRBJ1-2, with D possibly TRBD1 on 6 matching bases. CDR1 is LNHDA and CDR2 is SQIVND in the germline V gene (reference sequence). The CDR3 is 12 amino acids. V was trimmed by 7 bases and J by 5 bases, leaving 11 bases between them.

V gene TRBV4-2 combines with J gene TRBJ1-1; 7 positions match TRBD1. Looked up from germline, CDR1 is LGHNA and CDR2 is YNFKEQ. V shed 0 bases and J 7 bases; nucleotides not matched to a gene: 2. This CDR3 has 13 residues. For the CDR3, the DNA is TGTGCCAGCAGCCAAGACAGGGGGAGTGAAGCTTTCTTT. Amino acids: CASSQDRGSEAFF.

The V call is TRBV1, the J call TRBJ2-1; TRBD2, the table's D call, lacks a check against the DNA. TRBV1 is recorded as a pseudogene. The length of the CDR3 is 14 residues. The DNA for the CDR3 is TGCACCAGACAGACTACTCGGGTTAGGGCTGAGCAGTTCTTC. It is translated as CTRQTTRVRAEQFF.

This clone appeared a single time. The V and J genes are TRBV11-3 and TRBJ2-2; D gene unclear. Germline CDR1 and CDR2: SGHNT and YENEEA. The CDR3 loop spans 14 amino acids. V lost 3 bases to trimming and J lost 1 base, with 6 bases between them. CDR3: CASSFYQNTGELFF. The DNA of the CDR3 is TGTGCCAGCAGCTTCTACCAGAACACCGGGGAGCTGTTTTTT.

This clone was observed a single time. The chain recombines TRBV14 with TRBJ1-3; D ambiguous. The CDR3 has 16 amino acids. Between the trimmed V and J ends, which lost 1 base and 6 bases, there was a span of 16 bases. CDR1 and CDR2 (germline): SGHDN, FVKESK. The CDR3 region has the DNA TGTGCCAGCAGCCAAGGCGACTTCTTGGGATTAAACACCATATATTTT. Protein: CASSQGDFLGLNTIYF.

This clone was observed a handful of times. V usage is TRBV7-2 and J usage is TRBJ1-6, with 8 bases lining up with TRBD1. The V segment lost 5 bases and the J segment 14 bases; nucleotides outside the gene matches: 8. Germline CDR1 is SGHTA and CDR2 is FQGNSA. CDR3 length equals 13 residues. The CDR3 DNA reads TGTGCCAGCAGCGTAGGACAGGGACAGTCCCTCCACTTT. Translating it yields CASSVGQGQSLHF. Together with reference TRBV7-2 and TRBJ1-6, the CDR3 gives the full variable domain: GAGVSQSPSNKVTEKGKDVELRCDPISGHTALYWYRQSLGQGLEFLIYFQGNSAPDKSGLPSDRFSAERTGGSVSTLTIQRTQQEDSAVYLCASSVGQGQSLHFGNGTRLTVT.

Only one count was recorded for this clone. The chain has TRBV11-2 and TRBJ2-1; D is undetermined. V shed 3 bases and J shed 6 bases, with 15 bases lying between them. This CDR3 spans 15 amino acids. The germline V gene has CDR1 SGHAT and CDR2 FQNNGV. This CDR3 reads CASSFSQNARNEQFF. CDR3 DNA sequence: TGTGCCAGCAGCTTTAGTCAGAATGCGCGCAATGAGCAGTTCTTC. Based on the CDR3 plus reference TRBV11-2 and TRBJ2-1, the full variable domain is EAGVAQSPRYKIIEKRQSVAFWCNPISGHATLYWYQQILGQGPKLLIQFQNNGVVDDSQLPKDRFSAERLKGVDSTLKIQPAKLEDSAVYLCASSFSQNARNEQFFGPGTRLTVL.

This chain joins TRBV19 and TRBJ1-5, with D perhaps matching TRBD1 (6 bases). This CDR3 has 12 residues. Germline assignment: CDR1 LNHDA and CDR2 SQIVND (reference sequence). Trimming took 5 bases from V and 9 from J, leaving 11 bases between them. This CDR3 reads CASSAPQGPQHF. The CDR3 coding sequence is TGTGCCAGTAGTGCCCCACAGGGGCCCCAGCATTTT.

The chain joins TRBV28 to TRBJ1-5; D is uncertain. This CDR3 is built from 17 residues. Deletions cut 5 bases from V and 2 bases from J, with 19 bases between. Per germline, CDR1 MDHEN and CDR2 SYDVKM. CDR3 region: CASSPPPGWGGNQPQHF. The CDR3 DNA sequence: TGTGCCAGCAGTCCACCCCCCGGGTGGGGAGGCAATCAGCCCCAGCATTTT.

The CDR3 loop is CAISTGTGAPGELFF. CDR3 in DNA: TGTGCCATCAGTACCGGGACAGGAGCACCGGGGGAGCTGTTTTTT. The chain carries TRBV10-3 and TRBJ2-2, with 8 nucleotides matching TRBD1. This CDR3 region has 15 residues. V lost 5 bases, J lost 8 bases, and 10 bases stayed unmatched. Germline values: CDR1 ENHRY, CDR2 SYGVKD.

This chain links TRBV7-8 with TRBJ1-2; unclear D gene. CDR1 is SGHVS and CDR2 is FQNEAQ in the germline V gene. The CDR3 covers 14 residues. Trimming removed 1 base at V and 4 bases at J, with 10 bases between. The CDR3 region is CASSLGLKVYGYTF. CDR3 DNA sequence: TGTGCCAGCAGCTTAGGACTGAAAGTCTATGGCTACACCTTC.

J is TRBJ2-1 and V is TRBV19, with 11 bases that match TRBD1. CDR3 length: 15 amino acids. Per the germline V gene, CDR1 is LNHDA and CDR2 is SQIVND (reference sequence). Unmatched junction bases numbered 3, after V lost 4 bases and J lost 4 bases. The CDR3 DNA sequence: TGTGCCAGTAGTACAGGACAGGGGGCGTACAATGAGCAGTTCTTC. Its translation is CASSTGQGAYNEQFF.

The rearrangement uses TRBV2 and TRBJ1-4; D remains unclear. Trimming left V 3 bases short and J 8 bases short, with 13 bases between. Germline V gene sequence: CDR1 SNHLY, CDR2 FYNNEI. The CDR3 is 14 residues long. The CDR3 bases are TGTGCCAGCAGTGACCCGAGGGTCGGAGAAAAACTGTTTTTT. It encodes CASSDPRVGEKLFF. Full variable domain (remainder filled in from reference TRBV2 and TRBJ1-4): EPEVTQTPSHQVTQMGQEVILRCVPISNHLYFYWYRQILGQKVEFLVSFYNNEISEKSEIFDDQFSVERPDGSNFTLKIRSTKLEDSAMYFCASSDPRVGEKLFFGSGTQLSVL.

This rearrangement joins TRBV11-3 to TRBJ2-7; no clear D. The CDR3 is 12 amino acids. The germline V gene has CDR1 SGHNT and CDR2 YENEEA. V lost 4 bases and J 3 bases, leaving 7 bases between the germline ends. In DNA form, the CDR3 reads TGTGCCAGCAGCTGGGTAGGCTACGAGCAGTACTTC. The encoded protein is CASSWVGYEQYF.

The rearrangement uses TRBV4-2 and TRBJ2-7; 8 bases are a match to TRBD1. Germline CDR1 and CDR2: LGHNA and YNFKEQ. V shed 6 bases and J 2 bases; nucleotides not matched to a gene: 9. CDR3 length equals 15 residues. CDR3 region: CASSPGPDRAYEQYF. The CDR3 DNA sequence: TGTGCCAGCAGTCCCGGGCCGGACAGGGCCTACGAGCAGTACTTC.

The chain joins TRBV27 to TRBJ1-2, with D perhaps matching TRBD1 (6 bases). This CDR3 comprises 13 residues. Germline V gene sequence: CDR1 MNHEY, CDR2 SMNVEV (reference sequence). The V gene lost 3 bases and the J gene lost 5 bases, with 10 bases spanning the gap. CDR3: CASSFGRGYGYTF. As DNA, the CDR3 is TGTGCCAGCAGTTTTGGCAGGGGTTATGGCTACACCTTC.